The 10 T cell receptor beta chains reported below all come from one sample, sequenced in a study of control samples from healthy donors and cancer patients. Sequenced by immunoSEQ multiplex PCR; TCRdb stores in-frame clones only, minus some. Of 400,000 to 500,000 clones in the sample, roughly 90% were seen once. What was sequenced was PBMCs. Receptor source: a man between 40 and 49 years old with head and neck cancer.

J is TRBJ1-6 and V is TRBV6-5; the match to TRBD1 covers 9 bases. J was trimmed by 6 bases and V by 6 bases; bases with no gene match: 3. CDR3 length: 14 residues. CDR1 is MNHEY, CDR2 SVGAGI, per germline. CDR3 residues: CASRQGASNSPLHF. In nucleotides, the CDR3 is TGTGCCAGCAGACAGGGGGCCAGTAATTCACCCCTCCACTTT.

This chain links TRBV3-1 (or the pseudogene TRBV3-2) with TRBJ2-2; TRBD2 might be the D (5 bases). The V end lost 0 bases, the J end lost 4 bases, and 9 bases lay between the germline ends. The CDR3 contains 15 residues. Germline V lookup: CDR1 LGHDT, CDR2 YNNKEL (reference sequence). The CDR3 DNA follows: TGTGCCAGCAGCCAAGACGGGAAGGGCACCGGGGAGCTGTTTTTT. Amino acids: CASSQDGKGTGELFF.

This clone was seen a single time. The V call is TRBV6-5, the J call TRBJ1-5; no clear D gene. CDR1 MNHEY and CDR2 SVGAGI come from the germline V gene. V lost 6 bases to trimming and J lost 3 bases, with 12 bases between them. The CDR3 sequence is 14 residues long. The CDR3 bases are TGTGCCAGCAGGGGCCTCGGAGACAATCAGCCCCAGCATTTT. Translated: CASRGLGDNQPQHF.

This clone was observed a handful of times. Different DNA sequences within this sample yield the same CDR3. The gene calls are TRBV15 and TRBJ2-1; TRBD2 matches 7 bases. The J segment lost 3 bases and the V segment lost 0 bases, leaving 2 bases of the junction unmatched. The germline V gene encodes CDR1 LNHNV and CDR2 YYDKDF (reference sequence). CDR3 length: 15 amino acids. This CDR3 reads CATSRDRGSYNEQFF. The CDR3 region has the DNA TGTGCCACCAGCAGAGATCGCGGGAGCTACAATGAGCAGTTCTTC.

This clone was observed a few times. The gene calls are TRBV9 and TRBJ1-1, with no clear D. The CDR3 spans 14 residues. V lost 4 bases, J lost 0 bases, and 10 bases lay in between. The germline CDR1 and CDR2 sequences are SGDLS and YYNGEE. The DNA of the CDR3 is TGTGCCAGCAGCCCCAGGACTGTGAACACTGAAGCTTTCTTT. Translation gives CASSPRTVNTEAFF.

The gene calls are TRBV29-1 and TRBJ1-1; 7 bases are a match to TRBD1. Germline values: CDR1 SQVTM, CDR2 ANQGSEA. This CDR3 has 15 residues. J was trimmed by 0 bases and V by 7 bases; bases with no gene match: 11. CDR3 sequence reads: CSAGRGDRVNTEAFF. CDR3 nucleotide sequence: TGCAGCGCTGGACGAGGCGACAGGGTGAACACTGAAGCTTTCTTT.

The CDR3 coding sequence is TGTGCCAGTAGTACCGGGACAGGGGGCTACGAGCAGTACTTC. Translated, it gives CASSTGTGGYEQYF. The V and J genes are TRBV19 and TRBJ2-7; 11 bases are shared with TRBD1. The CDR3 length is 14 residues. Trimming took 4 bases from V and 3 from J; bases not matched to a gene: 2. The germline V gene has CDR1 LNHDA and CDR2 SQIVND (reference sequence).

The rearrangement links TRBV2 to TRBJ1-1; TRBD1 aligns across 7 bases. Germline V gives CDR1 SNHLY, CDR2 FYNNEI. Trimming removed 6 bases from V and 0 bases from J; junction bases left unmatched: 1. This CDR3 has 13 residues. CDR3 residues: CASRGQLNTEAFF. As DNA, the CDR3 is TGTGCCAGCAGGGGACAGTTGAACACTGAAGCTTTCTTT.

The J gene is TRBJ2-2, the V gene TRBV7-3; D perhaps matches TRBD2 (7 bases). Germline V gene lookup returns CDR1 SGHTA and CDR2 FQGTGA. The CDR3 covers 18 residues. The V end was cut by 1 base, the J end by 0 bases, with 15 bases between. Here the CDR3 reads CASSLRGRESANTGELFF. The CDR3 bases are TGTGCCAGCAGCTTAAGGGGGCGGGAGTCTGCGAACACCGGGGAGCTGTTTTTT.

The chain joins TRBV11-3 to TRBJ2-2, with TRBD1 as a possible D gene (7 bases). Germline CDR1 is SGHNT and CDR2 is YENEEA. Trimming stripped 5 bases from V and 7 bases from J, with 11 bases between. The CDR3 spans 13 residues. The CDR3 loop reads CASSQGEVGELFF. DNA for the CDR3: TGTGCCAGCAGCCAGGGGGAGGTCGGGGAGCTGTTTTTT.